Below, one T cell receptor beta chain is given with its context. This clone's antigen is unknown. No clone much larger than this one lies a single base away; base qualities are absent. V ends up 5 bases short and J 15 bases short, with an unmatched junction base count of 27. Inclusive of the bounding cysteine and phenylalanine, the CDR3 is 18 residues long. Of all the DNA, just the CDR3 is kept, 54 bases in frame from base 1. Looking up the germline V gene (reference sequence) yields CDR1 SEHNR and CDR2 FQNEAQ. These data belong to a study of OX40 agonist ivuxolimab in advanced cancers. Broadly, across the study: Ivuxolimab was a fully human IgG2 agonistic monoclonal antibody targeting the costimulatory receptor OX40 (CD134). Intravenous ivuxolimab was administered to patients every 2 weeks at six dose levels: 0.01, 0.1, 0.3, 1.5, 3 and 10 mg/kg. Of the approximately 50 dose-escalation patients, hepatocellular carcinoma was present in 19, melanoma in roughly 15, renal cell carcinoma in 9 and head and neck cancer in 9. A male proportion of 75% to 85% and a mean age of approximately 61 years, ranging from about 23 to 90, were recorded for the dose-escalation cohort. Patients were allowed to have had prior anti-PD-1, anti-PD-L1 or anti-CTLA-4 therapy, and around 41% of the dose-escalation patients had previously received checkpoint inhibitors. Partial responses were achieved by three dose-escalation patients, of whom one had hepatocellular carcinoma and two had cutaneous melanoma. The purpose of peripheral TCRbeta sequencing was to test whether ivuxolimab changed TCR sequence diversity and led to clonal T-cell expansion. The paper covers the monotherapy dose-escalation part of the phase I ivuxolimab trial, which included N = 52 patients. Summary of the overall study and its limitations: After ivuxolimab, CD8+ T cells had more expanded clones than CD4+ T cells on average. At doses of 0.1 to 3.0 mg/kg, clonal expansion of both CD4+ and CD8+ T cells in blood was seen between baseline and week 6. In the 0.1-3.0 mg/kg groups, partial responders were among the patients with the lowest normalized peripheral clonal expansion, particularly in CD8+ T cells. Low levels of normalized T-cell clonal expansion were also shown by some nonresponding patients. The antigen specificity of the clonally expanded peripheral T cells was not determined.

Patients with autoimmune disease history or receiving systemic immunosuppression were excluded from the trial. In every dose cohort, peripheral blood was drawn for TCR sequencing at baseline, cycle 4 day 1, and cycle 7 day 1. Samples came from an open-label, multicenter, first-in-human phase I dose-escalation trial of ivuxolimab. Adults with locally advanced or metastatic head and neck squamous cell, hepatocellular, melanoma or renal cell carcinoma were enrolled in the trial. Before TCR sequencing, CD4+ T cells and CD8+ T cells from peripheral blood were sorted into separate populations. Genomic DNA was isolated from the sorted cells so that the TCRbeta CDR3 region could be sequenced. TCRbeta CDR3 regions were sequenced using the immunoSEQ Assay. TCRdb stores this immuneACCESS table with in-frame sequences only. Part of the clones is absent; in the studies checked, under half of the shortfall reflects unresolved V genes, and no reason is known for the rest. Present in this sample are some 35,000 clones, around 87% of which were seen just once. Approximately 31% of the sample is held by the ten biggest clonotypes.

The material was CD4+ or CD8+ T cells sorted from blood, obtained in a trial of the OX40 agonist ivuxolimab. This clonotype was obtained from an adult with an advanced solid tumor such as melanoma, head and neck, liver or kidney cancer. The rearrangement joined TRBV7-9 to TRBJ2-4; 8 nucleotides in the junction match TRBD2. The CDR3 here reads CASSGPTGRVSGEVSLYF. The nucleotides read TGTGCCAGCAGCGGACCTACCGGGAGGGTTAGCGGGGAGGTGAGCTTGTACTTC.